This T cell receptor (beta chain) was retrieved from a study of PD-L1 blockade in urothelial cancer. Overall study context: Analyzed time points were 3 weeks (second dose) and 6 weeks after therapy began.

Noted time point: peripheral blood 6 weeks after treatment start. The assay was immunoSEQ multiplex PCR, and TCRdb's table has in-frame clones only and misses some. The sample yields 40,000 to 55,000 clones, 88% seen once. V lost 3 bases, J lost 0 bases, and 7 bases stayed unmatched. There are 17 residues in the CDR3. Sequences were derived from PBMCs, sampled around atezolizumab (anti-PD-L1) treatment. This rearrangement joins TRBV23-1 to TRBJ1-4, with TRBD1 matching 7 bases. TRBV23-1 is reported as an ORF; its role is uncertain. The sequence came from a man between 60 and 75 years old with urothelial cancer. CDR3: CASSHGTDRATNEKLFF. The CDR3 coding sequence is TGCGCCAGCAGTCACGGGACAGACCGTGCAACTAATGAAAAACTGTTTTTT.